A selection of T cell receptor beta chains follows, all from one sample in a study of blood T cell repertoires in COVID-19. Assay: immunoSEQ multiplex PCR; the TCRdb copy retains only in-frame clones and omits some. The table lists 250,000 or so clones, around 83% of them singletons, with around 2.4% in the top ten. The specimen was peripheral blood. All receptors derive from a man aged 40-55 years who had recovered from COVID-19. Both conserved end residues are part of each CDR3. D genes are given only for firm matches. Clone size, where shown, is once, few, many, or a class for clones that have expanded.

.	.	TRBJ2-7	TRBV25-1	CASSPGGPKSYEQYF	TGTGCCAGCTCCCCCGGGGGACCCAAGTCCTACGAGCAGTACTTC
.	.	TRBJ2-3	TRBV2	CASSELRASTDTQYF	TGTGCCAGCAGTGAACTGAGGGCTAGCACAGATACGCAGTATTTT
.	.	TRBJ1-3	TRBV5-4	CASSDSLTGNGNTIYF	TGTGCCAGCAGTGATTCGTTAACAGGGAACGGAAACACCATATATTTT
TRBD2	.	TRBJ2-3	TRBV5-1	CASSAGTSGGVTDTQYF	TGCGCCAGCAGCGCGGGGACTAGCGGGGGTGTCACAGATACGCAGTATTTT
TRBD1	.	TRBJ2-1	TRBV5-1	CASSFLGQGDNEQFF	TGCGCCAGCAGCTTTTTGGGACAGGGGGACAATGAGCAGTTCTTC
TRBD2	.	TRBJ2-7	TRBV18	CASSPLEGGPAVQYF	TGTGCCAGCTCACCCCTTGAGGGAGGGCCGGCGGTGCAGTACTTC
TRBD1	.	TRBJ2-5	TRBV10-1	CASSASGTGEETQYF	TGCGCCAGCAGTGCCTCCGGGACAGGGGAAGAGACCCAGTACTTC
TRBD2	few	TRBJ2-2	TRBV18	CASSPLPLRTSGSGRGDPELFF	TGTGCCAGCTCACCTCTCCCCTTGAGGACTAGCGGGAGTGGCCGGGGAGACCCGGAGCTGTTTTTT
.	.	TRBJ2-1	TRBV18	CASSSYLANEQFF	TGTGCCAGCTCTTCTTACCTAGCGAATGAGCAGTTCTTC
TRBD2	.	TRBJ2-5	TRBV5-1	CASSSTSGRETQYF	TGCGCCAGCAGCTCGACTAGCGGGAGGGAGACCCAGTACTTC
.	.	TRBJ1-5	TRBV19	CASYGGPLDQPQHF	TGTGCCAGTTACGGGGGACCGCTCGATCAGCCCCAGCATTTT
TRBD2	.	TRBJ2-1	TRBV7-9	CASSGKGLADYNEQFF	TGTGCCAGCAGCGGGAAGGGGCTAGCGGACTACAATGAGCAGTTCTTC
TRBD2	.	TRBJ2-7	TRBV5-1	CASSLGPTSGGTYEQYF	TGCGCCAGCAGCTTGGGACCTACTAGCGGGGGAACCTACGAGCAGTACTTC
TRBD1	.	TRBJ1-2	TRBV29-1	CSAHDRADYGYTF	TGCAGCGCTCATGACAGGGCCGACTATGGCTACACCTTC
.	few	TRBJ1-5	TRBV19	CASSSRTIPSNQPQHF	TGTGCCAGTAGTTCACGAACAATACCTAGCAATCAGCCCCAGCATTTT
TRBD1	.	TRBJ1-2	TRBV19	CASSTPRDRGIYGYTF	TGTGCCAGTAGTACGCCGCGGGACAGGGGAATCTATGGCTACACCTTC
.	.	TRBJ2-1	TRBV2	CASSEAVSSYNEQFF	TGTGCCAGCAGCGAAGCGGTGAGCTCCTACAATGAGCAGTTCTTC
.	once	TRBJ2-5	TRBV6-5	CASTEKTGQETQYF	TGTGCCAGCACAGAGAAGACAGGTCAAGAGACCCAGTACTTC
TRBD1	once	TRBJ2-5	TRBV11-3	CASSFRQTGAETQYF	TGTGCCAGCAGCTTTCGTCAGACAGGGGCGGAGACCCAGTACTTC
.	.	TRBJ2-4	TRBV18	CASSPLAGLLAKNIQYF	TGTGCCAGCTCACCATTGGCAGGGCTCTTAGCCAAAAACATTCAGTACTTC
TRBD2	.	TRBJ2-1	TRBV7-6	CASSLWPSGANEQFF	TGTGCCAGCAGCTTATGGCCTAGCGGGGCCAATGAGCAGTTCTTC
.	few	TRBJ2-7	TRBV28	CASKDYAYEQYF	TGTGCCAGCAAGGACTACGCCTACGAGCAGTACTTC
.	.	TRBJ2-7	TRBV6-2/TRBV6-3	CASSPTVSYEQYF	TGTGCCAGCAGCCCGACAGTCTCCTACGAGCAGTACTTC
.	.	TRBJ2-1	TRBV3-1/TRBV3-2	CASSNWNEQFF	TGTGCCAGCAGTAACTGGAATGAGCAGTTCTTC
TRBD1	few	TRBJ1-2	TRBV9	CASSRGQGADYGYTF	TGTGCCAGCAGCCGGGGGCAGGGGGCGGACTATGGCTACACCTTC
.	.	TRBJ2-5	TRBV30	CASRLPVRETQYF	TGTGCCTCGCGCCTTCCCGTCCGGGAGACCCAGTACTTC
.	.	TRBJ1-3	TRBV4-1	CASSPGPGNTIYF	TGCGCCAGCAGTCCAGGGCCCGGAAACACCATATATTTT